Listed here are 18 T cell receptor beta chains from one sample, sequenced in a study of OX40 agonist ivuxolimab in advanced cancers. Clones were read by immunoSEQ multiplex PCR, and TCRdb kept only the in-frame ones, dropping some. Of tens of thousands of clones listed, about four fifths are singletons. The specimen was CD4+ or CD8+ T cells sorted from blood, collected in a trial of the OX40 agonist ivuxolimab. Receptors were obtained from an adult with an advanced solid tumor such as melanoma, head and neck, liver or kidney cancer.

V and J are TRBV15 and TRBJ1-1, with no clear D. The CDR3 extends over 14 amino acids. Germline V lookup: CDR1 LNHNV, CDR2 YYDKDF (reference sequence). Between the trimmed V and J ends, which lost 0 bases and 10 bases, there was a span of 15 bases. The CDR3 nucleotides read TGTGCCACCAGCAGAGATCGGATAGAAGGACGAGCTTTCTTT. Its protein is CATSRDRIEGRAFF.

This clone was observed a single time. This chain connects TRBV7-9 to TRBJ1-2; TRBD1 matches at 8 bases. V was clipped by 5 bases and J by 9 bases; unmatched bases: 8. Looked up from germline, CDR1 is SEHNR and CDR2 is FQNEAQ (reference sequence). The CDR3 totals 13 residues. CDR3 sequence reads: CASSRGDRGSYTF. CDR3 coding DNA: TGTGCCAGCAGCCGGGGCGACAGGGGTAGCTACACCTTC.

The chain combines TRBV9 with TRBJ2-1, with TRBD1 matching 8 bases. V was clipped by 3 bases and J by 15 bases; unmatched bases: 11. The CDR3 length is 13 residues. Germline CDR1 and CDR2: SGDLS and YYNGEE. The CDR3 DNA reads TGTGCCAGCAGCGGGGCCGACAGGGGTGATAGGTTCTTC. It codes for CASSGADRGDRFF.

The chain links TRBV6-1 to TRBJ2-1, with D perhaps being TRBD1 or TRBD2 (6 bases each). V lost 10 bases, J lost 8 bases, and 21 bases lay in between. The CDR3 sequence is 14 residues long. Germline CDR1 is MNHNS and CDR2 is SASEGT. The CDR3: CAIQNYGGKDEQFF. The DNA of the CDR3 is TGTGCCATCCAAAACTACGGGGGCAAGGATGAGCAGTTCTTC.

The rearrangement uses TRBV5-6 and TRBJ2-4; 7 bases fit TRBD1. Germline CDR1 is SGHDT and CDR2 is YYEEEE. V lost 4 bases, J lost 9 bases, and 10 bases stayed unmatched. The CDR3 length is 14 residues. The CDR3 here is CASSAASTGSIQYF. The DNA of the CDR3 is TGTGCCAGCAGCGCAGCCTCGACAGGGAGCATTCAGTACTTC.

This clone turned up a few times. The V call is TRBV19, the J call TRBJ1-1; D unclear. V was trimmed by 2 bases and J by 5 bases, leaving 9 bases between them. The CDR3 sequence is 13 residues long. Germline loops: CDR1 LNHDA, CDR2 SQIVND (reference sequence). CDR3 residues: CASSIQRGTEAFF. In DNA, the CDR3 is TGTGCCAGTAGTATACAGCGAGGGACTGAAGCTTTCTTT.

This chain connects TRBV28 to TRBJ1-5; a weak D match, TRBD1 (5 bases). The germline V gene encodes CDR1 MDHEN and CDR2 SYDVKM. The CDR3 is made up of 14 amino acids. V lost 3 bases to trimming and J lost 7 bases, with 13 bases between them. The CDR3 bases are TGTGCCAGCAGTTTTGGCAGAGCAGGGCAGCCCCAGCATTTT. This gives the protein CASSFGRAGQPQHF. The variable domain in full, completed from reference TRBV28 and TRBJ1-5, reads DVKVTQSSRYLVKRTGEKVFLECVQDMDHENMFWYRQDPGLGLRLIYFSYDVKMKEKGDIPEGYSVSREKKERFSLILESASTNQTSMYLCASSFGRAGQPQHFGDGTRLSIL.

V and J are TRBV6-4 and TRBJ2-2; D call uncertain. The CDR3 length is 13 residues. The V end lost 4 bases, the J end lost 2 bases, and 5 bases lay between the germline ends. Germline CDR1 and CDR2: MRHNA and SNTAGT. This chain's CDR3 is CASSADNTGELFF. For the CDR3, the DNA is TGTGCCAGCAGTGCCGACAACACCGGGGAGCTGTTTTTT.

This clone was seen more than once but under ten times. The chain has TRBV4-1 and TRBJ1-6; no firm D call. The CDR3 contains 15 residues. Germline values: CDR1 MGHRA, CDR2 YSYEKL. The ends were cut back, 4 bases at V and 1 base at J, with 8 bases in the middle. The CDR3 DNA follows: TGCGCCAGCAGCCCATGGGAGTCCTATAATTCACCCCTCCACTTT. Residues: CASSPWESYNSPLHF.

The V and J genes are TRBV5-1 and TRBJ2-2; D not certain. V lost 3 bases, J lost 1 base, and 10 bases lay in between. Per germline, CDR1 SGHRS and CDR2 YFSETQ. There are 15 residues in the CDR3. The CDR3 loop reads CASSSIQQNTGELFF. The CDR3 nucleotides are TGCGCCAGCAGCTCTATACAGCAGAACACCGGGGAGCTGTTTTTT.

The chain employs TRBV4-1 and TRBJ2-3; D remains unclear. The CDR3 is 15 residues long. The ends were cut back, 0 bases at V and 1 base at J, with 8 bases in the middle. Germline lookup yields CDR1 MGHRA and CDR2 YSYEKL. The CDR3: CASSQEETGTDTQYF. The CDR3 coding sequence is TGCGCCAGCAGCCAAGAAGAGACTGGCACAGATACGCAGTATTTT.

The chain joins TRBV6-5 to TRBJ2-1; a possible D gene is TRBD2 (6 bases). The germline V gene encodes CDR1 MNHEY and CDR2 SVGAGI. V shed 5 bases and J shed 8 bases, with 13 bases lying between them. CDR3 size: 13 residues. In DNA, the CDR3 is TGTGCCAGCAGTCGGGGTTCGGGGGATGAGCAGTTCTTC. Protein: CASSRGSGDEQFF.

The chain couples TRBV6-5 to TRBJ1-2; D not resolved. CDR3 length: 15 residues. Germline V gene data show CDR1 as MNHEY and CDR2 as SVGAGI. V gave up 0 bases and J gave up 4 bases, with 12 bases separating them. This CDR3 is CASSYSGQAAYGYTF. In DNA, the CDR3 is TGTGCCAGCAGTTACTCGGGCCAGGCGGCCTATGGCTACACCTTC.

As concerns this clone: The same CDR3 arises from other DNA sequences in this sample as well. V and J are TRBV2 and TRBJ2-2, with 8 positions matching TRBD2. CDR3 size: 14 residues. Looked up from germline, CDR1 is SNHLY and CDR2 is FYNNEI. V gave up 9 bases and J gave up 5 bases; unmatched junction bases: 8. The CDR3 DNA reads TGTGCCAGTAGCCGCGGGGGGTTAACCGGGGAGCTGTTTTTT. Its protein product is CASSRGGLTGELFF.

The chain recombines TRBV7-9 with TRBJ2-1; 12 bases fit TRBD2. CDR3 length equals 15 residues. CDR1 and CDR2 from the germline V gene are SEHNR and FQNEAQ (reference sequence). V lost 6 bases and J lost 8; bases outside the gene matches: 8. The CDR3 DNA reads TGTGCCAGCAGGACGACTAGCGGGGGTAGGGATGAGCAGTTCTTC. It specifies CASRTTSGGRDEQFF.

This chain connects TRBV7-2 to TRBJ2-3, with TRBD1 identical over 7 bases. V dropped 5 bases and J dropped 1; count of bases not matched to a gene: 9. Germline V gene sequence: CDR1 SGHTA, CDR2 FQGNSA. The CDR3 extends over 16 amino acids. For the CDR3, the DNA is TGTGCCAGCAGCCCGCCAGGGGGTCAACGCACAGATACGCAGTATTTT. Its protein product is CASSPPGGQRTDTQYF. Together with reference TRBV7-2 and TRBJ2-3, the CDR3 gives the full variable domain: GAGVSQSPSNKVTEKGKDVELRCDPISGHTALYWYRQSLGQGLEFLIYFQGNSAPDKSGLPSDRFSAERTGGSVSTLTIQRTQQEDSAVYLCASSPPGGQRTDTQYFGPGTRLTVL.

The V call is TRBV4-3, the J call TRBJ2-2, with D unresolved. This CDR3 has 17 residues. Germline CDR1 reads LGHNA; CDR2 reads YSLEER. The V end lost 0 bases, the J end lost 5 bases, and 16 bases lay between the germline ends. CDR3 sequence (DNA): TGCGCCAGCAGCCAAGAAGGCAGTTTACGTAGAACCGGGGAGCTGTTTTTT. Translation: CASSQEGSLRRTGELFF.

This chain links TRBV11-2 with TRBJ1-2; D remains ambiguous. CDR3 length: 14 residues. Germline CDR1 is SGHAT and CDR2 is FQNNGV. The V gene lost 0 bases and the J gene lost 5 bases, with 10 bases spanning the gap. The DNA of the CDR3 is TGTGCCAGCAGCTTAGATCAACAGACATATGGCTACACCTTC. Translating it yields CASSLDQQTYGYTF.